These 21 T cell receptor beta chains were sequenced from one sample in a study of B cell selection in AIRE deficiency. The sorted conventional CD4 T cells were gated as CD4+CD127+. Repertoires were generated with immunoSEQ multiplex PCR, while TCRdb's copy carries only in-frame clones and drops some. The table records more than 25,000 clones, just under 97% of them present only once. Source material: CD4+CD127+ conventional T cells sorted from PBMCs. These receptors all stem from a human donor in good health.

This CDR3 is CASSPDGGGQPQHF. CDR3 DNA: TGTGCCAGCTCCCCGGATGGGGGCGGACAGCCCCAGCATTTT. The gene calls are TRBV18 and TRBJ1-5, with D perhaps matching TRBD1 (6 bases). Trimming left V 6 bases short and J 7 bases short, with 16 bases between. Germline loops: CDR1 KGHSH, CDR2 LQKENI. CDR3 length equals 14 residues.

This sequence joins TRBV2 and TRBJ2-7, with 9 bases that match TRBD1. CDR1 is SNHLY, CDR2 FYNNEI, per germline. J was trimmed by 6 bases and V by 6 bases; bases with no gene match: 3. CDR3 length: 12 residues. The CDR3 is CASSGQGTEQYF. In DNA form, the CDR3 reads TGTGCCAGCAGCGGACAGGGGACCGAGCAGTACTTC.

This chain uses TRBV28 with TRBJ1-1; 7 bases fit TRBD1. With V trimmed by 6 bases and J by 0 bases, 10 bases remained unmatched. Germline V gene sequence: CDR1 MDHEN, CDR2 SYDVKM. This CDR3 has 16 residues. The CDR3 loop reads CASSPNRGPMNTEAFF. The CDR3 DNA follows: TGTGCCAGCAGCCCAAACAGGGGACCTATGAACACTGAAGCTTTCTTT.

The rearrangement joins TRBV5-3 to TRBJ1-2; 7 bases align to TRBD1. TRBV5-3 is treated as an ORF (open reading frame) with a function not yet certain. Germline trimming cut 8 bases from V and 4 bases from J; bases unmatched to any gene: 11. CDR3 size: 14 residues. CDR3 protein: CASSRDSVSYGYTF. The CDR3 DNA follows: TGTGCCAGCAGCCGGGACAGCGTGAGCTATGGCTACACCTTC.

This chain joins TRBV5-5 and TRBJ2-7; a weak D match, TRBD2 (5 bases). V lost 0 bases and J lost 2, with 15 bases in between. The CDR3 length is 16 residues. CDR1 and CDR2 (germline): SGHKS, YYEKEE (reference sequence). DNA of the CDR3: TGTGCCAGCAGCTTGGTAGGCGGGCAGCCAGCCTACGAGCAGTACTTC. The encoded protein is CASSLVGGQPAYEQYF.

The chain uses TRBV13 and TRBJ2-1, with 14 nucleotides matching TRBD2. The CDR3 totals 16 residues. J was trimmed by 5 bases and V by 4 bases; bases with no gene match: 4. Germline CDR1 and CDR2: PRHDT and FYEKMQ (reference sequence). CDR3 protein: CASSWGLAGVHNEQFF. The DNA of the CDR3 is TGTGCCAGCAGCTGGGGACTAGCGGGAGTACACAATGAGCAGTTCTTC.

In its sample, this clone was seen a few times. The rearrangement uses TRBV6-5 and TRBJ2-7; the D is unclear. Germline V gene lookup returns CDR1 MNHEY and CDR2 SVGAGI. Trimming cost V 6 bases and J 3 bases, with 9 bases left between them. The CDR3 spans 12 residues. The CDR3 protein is CASRSTSYEQYF. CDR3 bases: TGTGCCAGCAGGTCCACGAGCTACGAGCAGTACTTC.

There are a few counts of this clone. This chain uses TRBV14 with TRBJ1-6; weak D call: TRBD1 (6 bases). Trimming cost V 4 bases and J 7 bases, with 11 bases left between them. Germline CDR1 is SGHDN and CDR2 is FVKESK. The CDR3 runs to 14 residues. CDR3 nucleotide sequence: TGTGCCAGCAGCCTCAGGGGAGGGAATTCACCCCTCCACTTT. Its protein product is CASSLRGGNSPLHF.

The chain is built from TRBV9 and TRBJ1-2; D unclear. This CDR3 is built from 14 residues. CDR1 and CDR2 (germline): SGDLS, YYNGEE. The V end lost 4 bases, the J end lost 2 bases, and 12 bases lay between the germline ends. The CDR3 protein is CASSPGGENYGYTF. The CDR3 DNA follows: TGTGCCAGCAGCCCGGGCGGAGAAAACTATGGCTACACCTTC.

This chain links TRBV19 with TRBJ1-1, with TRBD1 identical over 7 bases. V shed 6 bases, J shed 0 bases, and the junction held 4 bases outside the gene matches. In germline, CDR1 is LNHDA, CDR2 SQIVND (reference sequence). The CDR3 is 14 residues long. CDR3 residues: CASRLDRLNTEAFF. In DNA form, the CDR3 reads TGTGCCAGTAGGTTGGACAGGCTGAACACTGAAGCTTTCTTT. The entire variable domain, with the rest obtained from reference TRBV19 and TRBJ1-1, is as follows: DGGITQSPKYLFRKEGQNVTLSCEQNLNHDAMYWYRQDPGQGLRLIYYSQIVNDFQKGDIAEGYSVSREKKESFPLTVTSAQKNPTAFYLCASRLDRLNTEAFFGQGTRLTVV.

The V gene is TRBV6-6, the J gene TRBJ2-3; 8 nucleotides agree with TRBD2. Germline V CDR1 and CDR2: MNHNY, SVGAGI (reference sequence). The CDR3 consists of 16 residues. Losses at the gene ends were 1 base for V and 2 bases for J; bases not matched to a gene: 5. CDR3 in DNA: TGTGCCAGCAGTTACTTAGGCGGGGGGATCACAGATACGCAGTATTTT. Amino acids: CASSYLGGGITDTQYF.

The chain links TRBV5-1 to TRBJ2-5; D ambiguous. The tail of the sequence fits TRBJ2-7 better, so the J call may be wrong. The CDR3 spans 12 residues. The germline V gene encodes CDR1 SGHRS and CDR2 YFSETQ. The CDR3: CASSLVGDEQYF. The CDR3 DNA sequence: TGCGCCAGCAGCTTGGTTGGAGACGAGCAGTACTTC.

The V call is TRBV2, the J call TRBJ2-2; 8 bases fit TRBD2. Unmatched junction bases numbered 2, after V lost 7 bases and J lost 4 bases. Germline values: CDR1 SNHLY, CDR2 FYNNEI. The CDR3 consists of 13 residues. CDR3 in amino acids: CASMREVTGELFF. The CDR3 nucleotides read TGTGCCAGCATGCGGGAGGTCACCGGGGAGCTGTTTTTT.

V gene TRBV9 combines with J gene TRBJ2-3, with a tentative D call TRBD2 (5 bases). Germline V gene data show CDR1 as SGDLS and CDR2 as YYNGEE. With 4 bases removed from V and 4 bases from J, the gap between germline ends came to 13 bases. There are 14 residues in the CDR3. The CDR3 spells CASSPRTRPDTQYF. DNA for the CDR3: TGTGCCAGCAGCCCCAGGACTCGTCCAGATACGCAGTATTTT.

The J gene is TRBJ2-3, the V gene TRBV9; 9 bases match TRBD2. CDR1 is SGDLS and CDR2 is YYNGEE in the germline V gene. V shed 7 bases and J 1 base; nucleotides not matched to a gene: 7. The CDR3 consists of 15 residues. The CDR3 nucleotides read TGTGCCAGCGACCGTAGCGGGAGTGGCACAGATACGCAGTATTTT. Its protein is CASDRSGSGTDTQYF. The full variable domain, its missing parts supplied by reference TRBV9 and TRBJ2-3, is DSGVTQTPKHLITATGQRVTLRCSPRSGDLSVYWYQQSLDQGLQFLIQYYNGEERAKGNILERFSAQQFPDLHSELNLSSLELGDSALYFCASDRSGSGTDTQYFGPGTRLTVL.

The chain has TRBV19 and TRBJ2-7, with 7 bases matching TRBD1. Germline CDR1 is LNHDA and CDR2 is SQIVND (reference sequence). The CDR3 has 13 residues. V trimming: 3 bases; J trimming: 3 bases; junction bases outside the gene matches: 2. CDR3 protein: CASSIRTGYEQYF. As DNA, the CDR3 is TGTGCCAGTAGTATCAGGACAGGCTACGAGCAGTACTTC.

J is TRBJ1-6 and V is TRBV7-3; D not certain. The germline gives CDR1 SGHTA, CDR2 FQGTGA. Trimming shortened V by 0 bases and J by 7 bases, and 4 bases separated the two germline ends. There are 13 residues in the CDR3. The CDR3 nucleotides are TGTGCCAGCAGCTTAACCAGAAATTCACCCCTCCACTTT. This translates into CASSLTRNSPLHF. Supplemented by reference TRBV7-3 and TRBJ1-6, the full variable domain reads GAGVSQTPSNKVTEKGKYVELRCDPISGHTALYWYRQSLGQGPEFLIYFQGTGAADDSGLPNDRFFAVRPEGSVSTLKIQRTERGDSAVYLCASSLTRNSPLHFGNGTRLTVT.

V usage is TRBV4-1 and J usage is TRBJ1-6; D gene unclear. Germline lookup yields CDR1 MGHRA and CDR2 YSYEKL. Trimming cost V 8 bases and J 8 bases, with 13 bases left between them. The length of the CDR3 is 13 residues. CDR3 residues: CASALGSDSPLHF. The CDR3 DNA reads TGCGCCAGCGCTTTGGGGTCAGATTCACCCCTCCACTTT.

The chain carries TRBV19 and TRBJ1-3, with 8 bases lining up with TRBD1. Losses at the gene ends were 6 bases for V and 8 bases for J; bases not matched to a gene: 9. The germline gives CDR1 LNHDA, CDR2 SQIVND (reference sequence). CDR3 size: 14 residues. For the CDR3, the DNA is TGTGCCAGTAGATATGGACAGGGTTCTTACACCATATATTTT. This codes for CASRYGQGSYTIYF.

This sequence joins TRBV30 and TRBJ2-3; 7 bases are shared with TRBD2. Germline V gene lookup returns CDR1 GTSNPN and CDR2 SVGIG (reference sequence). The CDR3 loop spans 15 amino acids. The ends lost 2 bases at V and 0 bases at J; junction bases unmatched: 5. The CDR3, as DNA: TGTGCCTGGAGTCCAGGGAGGGTCAGCACAGATACGCAGTATTTT. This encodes CAWSPGRVSTDTQYF.

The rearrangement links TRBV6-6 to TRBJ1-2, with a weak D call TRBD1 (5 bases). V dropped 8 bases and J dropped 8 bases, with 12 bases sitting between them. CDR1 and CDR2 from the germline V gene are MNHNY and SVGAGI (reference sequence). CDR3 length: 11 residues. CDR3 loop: CASSRGRGYTF. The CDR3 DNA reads TGTGCCAGCTCAAGGGGAAGAGGCTACACCTTC.